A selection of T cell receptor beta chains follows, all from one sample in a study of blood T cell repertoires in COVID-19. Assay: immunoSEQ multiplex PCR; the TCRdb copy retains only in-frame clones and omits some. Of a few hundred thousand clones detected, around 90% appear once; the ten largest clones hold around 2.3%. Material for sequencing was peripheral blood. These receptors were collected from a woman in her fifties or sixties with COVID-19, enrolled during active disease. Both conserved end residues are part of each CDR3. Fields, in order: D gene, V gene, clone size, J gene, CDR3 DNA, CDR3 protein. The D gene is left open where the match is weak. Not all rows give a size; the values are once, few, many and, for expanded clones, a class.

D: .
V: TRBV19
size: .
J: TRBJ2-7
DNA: TGTGCCAGTAGCCACAGGAGATACGAGCAGTACTTC
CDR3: CASSHRRYEQYF

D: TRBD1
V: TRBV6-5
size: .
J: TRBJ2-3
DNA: TGTGCCAGCAGTTACTCGCTCGGACAGGGCACAGATACGCAGTATTTT
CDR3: CASSYSLGQGTDTQYF

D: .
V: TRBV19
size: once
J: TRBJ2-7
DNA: TGTGCCAGTACGGCAGGGAAAGACTACGAGCAGTACTTC
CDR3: CASTAGKDYEQYF

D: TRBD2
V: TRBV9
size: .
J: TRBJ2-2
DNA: TGTGCCAGCAGCGGGGTAGCGGGGGCCCCGAACACCGGGGAGCTGTTTTTT
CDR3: CASSGVAGAPNTGELFF

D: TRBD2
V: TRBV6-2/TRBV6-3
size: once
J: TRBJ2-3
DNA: TGTGCCAGCAGCCTCGGCAGCGGGGGGGTAGATACGCAGTATTTT
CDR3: CASSLGSGGVDTQYF

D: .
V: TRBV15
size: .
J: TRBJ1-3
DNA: TGTGCCACCAGCAGAGTAAGGGGTTCTGGAAACACCATATATTTT
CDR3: CATSRVRGSGNTIYF

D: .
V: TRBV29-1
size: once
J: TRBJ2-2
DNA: TGCAGCGTTGTGGACAGTAACACCGGGGAGCTGTTTTTT
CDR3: CSVVDSNTGELFF

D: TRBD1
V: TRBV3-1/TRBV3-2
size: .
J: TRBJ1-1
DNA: TGTGCCAGCAGCCGACCAGGGGGCGCGGGCACTGAAGCTTTCTTT
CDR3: CASSRPGGAGTEAFF

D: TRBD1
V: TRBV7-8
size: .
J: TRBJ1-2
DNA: TGTGCCAGCAGCTTAGCGGGACAGGGGATGTATGGCTACACCTTC
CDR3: CASSLAGQGMYGYTF

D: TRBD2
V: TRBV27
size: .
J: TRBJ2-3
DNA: TGTGCCAGCAGTCTTCTAGCGGGGAGCCCGACAGATACGCAGTATTTT
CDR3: CASSLLAGSPTDTQYF

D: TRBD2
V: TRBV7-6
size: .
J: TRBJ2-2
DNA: TGTGCCAGCAGCTCACTAGCGGGGGAGAACACCGGGGAGCTGTTTTTT
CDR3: CASSSLAGENTGELFF

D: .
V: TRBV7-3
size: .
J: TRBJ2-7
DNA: TGTGCCAGCAGCTTGGCGACAGGTCCCTACGAGCAGTACTTC
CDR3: CASSLATGPYEQYF

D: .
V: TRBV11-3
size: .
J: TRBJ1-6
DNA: TGTGCCAGCAGTCGGGACAACAATTCACCCCTCCACTTT
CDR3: CASSRDNNSPLHF

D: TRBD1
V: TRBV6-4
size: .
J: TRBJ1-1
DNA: TGTGCCAGCAGAGACCCAAGACAGGGTGCGAACACTGAAGCTTTCTTT
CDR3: CASRDPRQGANTEAFF

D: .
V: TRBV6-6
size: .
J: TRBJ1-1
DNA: TGTGCCAGCAGTTACGCACACAGTCTGCGGGTCACTGAAGCTTTCTTT
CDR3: CASSYAHSLRVTEAFF

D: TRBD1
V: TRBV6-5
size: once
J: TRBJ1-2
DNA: TGTGCCAGCAGTTATGGTGGACAGGGGATTTGGGGCTACACCTTC
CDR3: CASSYGGQGIWGYTF

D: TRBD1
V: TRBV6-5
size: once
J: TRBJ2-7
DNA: TGTGCCAGCAGTTACAGGGGACAGGGGCAAGGCGAGCAGTACTTC
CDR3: CASSYRGQGQGEQYF

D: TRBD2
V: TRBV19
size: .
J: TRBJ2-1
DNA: TGTGCCAGTAGTATCGTTAGCGGGGGGGTCAATGAGCAGTTCTTC
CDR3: CASSIVSGGVNEQFF

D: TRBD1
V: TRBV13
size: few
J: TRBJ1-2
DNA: TGTGCCAGCAGCTTATACCCCCGGGGACAGGGGACGTTCCATGGCTACACCTTC
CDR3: CASSLYPRGQGTFHGYTF

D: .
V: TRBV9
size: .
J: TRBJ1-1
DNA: TGTGCCAGCAGCGCCGGGGGGGTGGGGGTGAACACTGAAGCTTTCTTT
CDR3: CASSAGGVGVNTEAFF

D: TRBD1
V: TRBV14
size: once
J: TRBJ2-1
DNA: TGTGCCAGCAGCCAACGGGACAGCTACAATGAGCAGTTCTTC
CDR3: CASSQRDSYNEQFF

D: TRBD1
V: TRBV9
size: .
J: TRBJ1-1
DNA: TGTGCCAGCGGAACAGGGGCAGGGGAGTACACTGAAGCTTTCTTT
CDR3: CASGTGAGEYTEAFF

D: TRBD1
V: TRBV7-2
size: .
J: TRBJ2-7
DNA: TGTGCCAGCAGTACCCGGGACAGGGCCTACGAGCAGTACTTC
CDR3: CASSTRDRAYEQYF

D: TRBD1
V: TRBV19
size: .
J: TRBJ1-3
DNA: TGTGCCAGTAGTGTACAGGGGGCTGGAAACACCATATATTTT
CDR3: CASSVQGAGNTIYF

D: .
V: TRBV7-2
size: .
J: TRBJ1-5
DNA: TGTGCCAGCAGCCTTCTTCAGGGTGGTCAGCCCCAGCATTTT
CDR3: CASSLLQGGQPQHF

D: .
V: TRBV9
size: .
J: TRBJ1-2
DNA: TGTGCCAGCAGCGTAGTGGAGATACCTTATGGCTACACCTTC
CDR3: CASSVVEIPYGYTF

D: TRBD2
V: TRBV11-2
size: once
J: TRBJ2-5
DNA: TGTGCCAGCAGCCTGGGGGGGCAAGAGACCCAGTACTTC
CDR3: CASSLGGQETQYF

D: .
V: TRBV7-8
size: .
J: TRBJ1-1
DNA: TGTGCCAGCGCTTATCCTTATTTAGGGGTCACTGAAGCTTTCTTT
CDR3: CASAYPYLGVTEAFF

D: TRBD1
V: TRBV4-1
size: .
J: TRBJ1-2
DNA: TGCGCCAGCAGCCAAGAGCAAGGGACAGGGTATAACTATGGCTACACCTTC
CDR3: CASSQEQGTGYNYGYTF

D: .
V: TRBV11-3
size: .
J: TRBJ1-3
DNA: TGTGCCAGCAGCTTAGAAGAACAGGGCACTGGAAACACCATATATTTT
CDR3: CASSLEEQGTGNTIYF

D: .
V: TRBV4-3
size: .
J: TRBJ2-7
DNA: TGCGCCAGCAGCCAAGTTGGGAGACCCTCCGAGCAGTACTTC
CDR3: CASSQVGRPSEQYF

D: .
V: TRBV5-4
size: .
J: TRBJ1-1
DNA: TGTGCCAGCAGCCCGGGGGGGAGGAACACTGAAGCTTTCTTT
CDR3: CASSPGGRNTEAFF

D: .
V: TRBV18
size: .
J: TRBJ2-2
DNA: TGTGCCAGCTCACCACGCAGCGTAAACACCGGGGAGCTGTTTTTT
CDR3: CASSPRSVNTGELFF

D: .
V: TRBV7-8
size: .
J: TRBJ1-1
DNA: TGTGCCAGCAGCTTACTTAGTACAGGGAGCACTGAAGCTTTCTTT
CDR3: CASSLLSTGSTEAFF

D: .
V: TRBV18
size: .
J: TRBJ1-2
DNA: TGTGCCAGCTCACCACCGCAGGGGCTCTATGGCTACACCTTC
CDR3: CASSPPQGLYGYTF

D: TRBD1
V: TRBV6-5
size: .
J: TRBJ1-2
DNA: TGTGCCAGCAGTTACTCCCCAGGGGGAGAGACTGGCTACACCTTC
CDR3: CASSYSPGGETGYTF

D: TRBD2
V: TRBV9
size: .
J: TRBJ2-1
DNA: TGTGCCAGCAGCGCAACTAGCGGGGGAGACAATGAGCAGTTCTTC
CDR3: CASSATSGGDNEQFF

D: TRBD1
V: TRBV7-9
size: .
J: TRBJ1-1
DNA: TGTGCCAGCAGCTCCTCCGGGACAGGGGCCACTGAAGCTTTCTTT
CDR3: CASSSSGTGATEAFF

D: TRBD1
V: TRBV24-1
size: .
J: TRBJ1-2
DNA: TGTGCCACCAGTGACCCCGACAGGGCTCGCTACACCTTC
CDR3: CATSDPDRARYTF

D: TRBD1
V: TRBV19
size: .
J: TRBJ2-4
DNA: TGTGCCAGTACCGGGACAGCCCTAGCCAAAAACATTCAGTACTTC
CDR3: CASTGTALAKNIQYF

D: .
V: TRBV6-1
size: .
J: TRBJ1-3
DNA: TGTGCCAGCAGTGAGGGCCCCTCTGGAAACACCATATATTTT
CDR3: CASSEGPSGNTIYF

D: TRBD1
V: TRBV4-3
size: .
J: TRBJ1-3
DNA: TGCGCCAGCAGCCAAGTCCCGGGACAGGGACGAAACACCATATATTTT
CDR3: CASSQVPGQGRNTIYF

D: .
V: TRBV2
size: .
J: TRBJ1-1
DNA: TGTGCCAGCCGGGACACACCAGAGAACACTGAAGCTTTCTTT
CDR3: CASRDTPENTEAFF

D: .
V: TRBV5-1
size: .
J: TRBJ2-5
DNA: TGCGCCAGCAGCTTATTCGTCCACAGGGATCAAGAGACCCAGTACTTC
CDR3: CASSLFVHRDQETQYF